This TCR beta chain was profiled in a study of regulatory T cells in long-lasting Graves disease. Findings of the study overall: When disease was persistent, TRBV28, TRBJ1-2 and TRBJ2-5 were the favored segments.

The V and J ends lost 11 bases and 4 bases, in that order; junction bases with no gene match: 11. Germline assignment: CDR1 MNHEY and CDR2 SMNVEV (reference sequence). The CDR3 sequence is 13 residues long. Time point in this sample: newly diagnosed GD, antithyroid drugs for less than 3 months. The TCR library was made from RNA that had been extracted from PBMCs in TRIzol. Xi'an, China, was home to the endocrinology department that provided patients. This clonotype was counted many times. Its target is not known. Assembly of TCR beta libraries relied on iRepertoire HTBI primers together with Arm-PCR of CDR3 regions. TCRdb re-analysed the multiplex PCR reads in MiXCR, keeping a single row per CDR3 protein. The sample includes about 420,000 distinct CDR3 sequences, roughly 15% of them seen just once. Another study also made use of these data, one on T cells in Graves' hyperthyroidism and ophthalmopathy. From that paper: HTBI primers were the set used in a first-round RT-PCR of the TCR CDR3.

The source of this sequence is a woman between 18 and 29 years old with Graves disease. The material sequenced was peripheral blood mononuclear cells (PBMCs), taken at new diagnosis, from a patient treated with antithyroid drugs. The J gene is TRBJ2-7, the V gene TRBV27; 7 positions match TRBD2. The CDR3 DNA reads TGTGCCTGCCGGGACTACGAGTCGTACGAGCAGTACTTC. Amino acid sequence: CACRDYESYEQYF.